The following is a T cell receptor beta chain sequence with its context. This entry comes from a study of metastatic and nonmetastatic thyroid tumors. Thyroid surgery was preceded by no treatment in any patient. Trimming cost V 1 base and J 0 bases, with 10 bases left between them. Germline CDR1 is LGHNA and CDR2 is YNFKEQ. CDR3 size: 15 residues. With MiXCR, TCRdb called clones anew from the PCR reads. The table lists about 31,000 clones, 15% to 20% of them singletons. Source material: blood. This TCR derives from a female donor with papillary thyroid cancer or a benign thyroid nodule (not recorded which). Some clones in this sample may be carry-over from other donors' samples. The rearrangement joins TRBV4-2 to TRBJ2-7; D call uncertain. CDR3 sequence: CASSQGVSSSYEQYF. In DNA, the CDR3 is TGTGCCAGCAGCCAAGGGGTCTCAAGCTCCTACGAGCAGTACTTC.